The present entry profiles one T cell receptor beta chain with its context. CDR1 and CDR2 (germline): MDHEN, SYDVKM. The CDR3 is 14 amino acids. The ends were cut back, 6 bases at V and 0 bases at J, with 12 bases in the middle. The sample comes from a study of PD-L1 blockade in urothelial cancer. Assay used: immunoSEQ multiplex PCR; TCRdb lists only in-frame clones, some missing. The sample includes approximately 18,000 clones, approximately 90% of them seen just once. Time point specified: pretreatment peripheral blood. The TCR was taken from a man between 65 and 85 years old with urothelial cancer. The sequencing used PBMCs, collected around atezolizumab (anti-PD-L1) treatment. The V and J genes are TRBV28 and TRBJ2-7; possible D gene TRBD1, 7 bases. The CDR3 region has the DNA TGTGCCAGCAGGCGGGACAGAAACTCCTACGAGCAGTACTTC. Translated: CASRRDRNSYEQYF. The full variable domain, in which reference TRBV28 and TRBJ2-7 provide the parts outside the CDR3, is DVKVTQSSRYLVKRTGEKVFLECVQDMDHENMFWYRQDPGLGLRLIYFSYDVKMKEKGDIPEGYSVSREKKERFSLILESASTNQTSMYLCASRRDRNSYEQYFGPGTRLTVT.